This T cell receptor beta chain was sequenced for a study of long-term antiretroviral therapy in people with HIV. Study in general: The immediate-ART recommendation dates to 2015, and the earliest samples predate it by about a decade. Study observations and caveats: Whereas controls had wider CDR3 length ranges, HIV repertoires had narrower ones. Upon ART, diversity increased but remained lower than transplant donor controls.

Comment on this clone: Its antigen is unknown.

Germline-derived CDR1 and CDR2 are SGHTA and FQGNSA. V lost 5 bases and J lost 4; bases outside the gene matches: 12. The CDR3 length is 18 residues. Researchers ran immunoSEQ v3.0 at survey level. Method: immunoSEQ multiplex PCR; TCRdb's copy keeps in-frame clones and lacks some. The data contain around 16,000 clones, about 85% of them singletons. Held in samples before DNA extraction were about 0.85-11 million cryopreserved PBMC. The clonotype comes from a young man with HIV. The chain is built from TRBV7-2 and TRBJ2-1; the match to TRBD2 covers 12 bases. The sample here was unsorted PBMCs, taken around 1.3 years before starting antiretroviral therapy. CDR3 DNA: TGTGCCAGCAGCCTGCTTGCACTAGCGGGAGGACGTTACAATGAGCAGTTCTTC. Translating it yields CASSLLALAGGRYNEQFF.